The 25 T cell receptor beta chains below come from one sample, sequenced in a study of Graves' ophthalmopathy and Graves' hyperthyroidism. Transcripts of RNA were the source for amplifying TCR beta CDR3 regions. The workflow started with a first-round RT-PCR run with HTBI primers and then moved on to a second-round multiplex PCR. MiXCR was run by TCRdb on the multiplex PCR reads, yielding one entry per CDR3 protein. The sample carries some 380,000 distinct CDR3 sequences, less than 20% recorded once. Sequences were obtained from peripheral blood. These TCRs come from a woman between 18 and 29 years old with stable Graves' hyperthyroidism.

This clonotype was detected many times. The chain links TRBV11-2 to TRBJ1-1; 7 bases fit TRBD1. V was pared by 1 base and J by 6 bases, with 2 bases of the junction left unmatched. Germline CDR1 reads SGHAT; CDR2 reads FQNNGV. CDR3 length: 13 residues. The CDR3 nucleotides are TGTGCCAGCAGCTTAGGACAGGGACCTGAAGCTTTCTTT. It specifies CASSLGQGPEAFF.

The chain joins TRBV4-1 to TRBJ1-1; no firm D call. The germline V gene encodes CDR1 MGHRA and CDR2 YSYEKL. The CDR3 runs to 15 residues. V was shortened by 3 bases and J by 3 bases, with 14 bases between the two germline ends. The chain's CDR3 is CASSHPGLRDTEAFF. The CDR3, as DNA: TGCGCCAGCAGCCACCCCGGTCTCCGGGACACTGAAGCTTTCTTT.

In this sample, this clonotype turned up many times. The V gene is TRBV20-1, the J gene TRBJ2-5, with 14 bases identical to TRBD2. This CDR3 contains 14 residues. With V trimmed by 6 bases and J by 3 bases, 3 bases remained unmatched. The germline V gene has CDR1 DFQATT and CDR2 SNEGSKA (reference sequence). The CDR3 nucleotides read TGCAGTGCCCAGACTAGCGGGGGGGAAGAGACCCAGTACTTC. Amino acids: CSAQTSGGEETQYF.

The sample holds many counts of this clonotype. This chain links TRBV5-1 with TRBJ1-2; tentative D call: TRBD1 (5 bases). V was pared by 0 bases and J by 7 bases, with 10 bases between. Germline V CDR1 and CDR2: SGHRS, YFSETQ. This CDR3 has 13 amino acids. CDR3 protein: CASSLEGRSGYTF. As DNA, the CDR3 is TGCGCCAGCAGCTTGGAGGGGCGGAGTGGCTACACCTTC. Combining the CDR3 with reference TRBV5-1 and TRBJ1-2 gives the whole variable domain KAGVTQTPRYLIKTRGQQVTLSCSPISGHRSVSWYQQTPGQGLQFLFEYFSETQRNKGNFPGRFSGRQFSNSRSEMNVSTLELGDSALYLCASSLEGRSGYTFGSGTRLTVV.

This clonotype appeared many times. The V and J genes are TRBV5-1 and TRBJ2-7; 7 bases agree with TRBD1. The V gene end was trimmed by 3 bases and the J gene end by 2 bases; junction bases not matched to a gene: 5. CDR3 size: 14 residues. The germline gives CDR1 SGHRS, CDR2 YFSETQ. CDR3 nucleotides: TGCGCCAGCAGCTCGACAGGGTACGCCTACGAGCAGTACTTC. It translates to CASSSTGYAYEQYF.

This chain connects TRBV9 to TRBJ2-5, with a tentative D call TRBD1 (5 bases). The V gene lost 4 bases and the J gene lost 5 bases, with 24 bases spanning the gap. Germline-derived CDR1 and CDR2 are SGDLS and YYNGEE. The CDR3 totals 17 residues. The DNA for the CDR3 is TGTGCCAGCAGCCCCCACCCCCTAGGGGTTGACGGGGAGACCCAGTACTTC. Translating gives CASSPHPLGVDGETQYF.

This clonotype was seen only a few times. This sequence joins TRBV5-5 and TRBJ1-1, with a possible D match to TRBD1 (5 bases). This CDR3 region has 14 residues. Germline values: CDR1 SGHKS, CDR2 YYEKEE (reference sequence). V was pared by 7 bases and J by 1 base, with 14 bases between. The CDR3 loop is CASRTWDGNTEAFF. For the CDR3, the DNA is TGTGCCAGCCGAACGTGGGACGGGAACACTGAAGCTTTCTTT.

The sample holds many counts of this clonotype. CDR3 DNA sequence: TGCAGTGCTAGGAAAATCTACGAGCAGTACTTC. As protein: CSARKIYEQYF. This rearrangement joins TRBV20-1 to TRBJ2-7; D unresolved. The CDR3 sequence is 11 residues long. V was trimmed by 3 bases and J by 3 bases, leaving 6 bases between them. CDR1 and CDR2 (germline): DFQATT, SNEGSKA (reference sequence).

The sample holds many counts of this clonotype. This may come from a read error, since a much larger clone is one base off. This chain links TRBV6-2 or TRBV6-3 with TRBJ2-5; tentatively, D is TRBD1 or TRBD2 (5 bases each). V gave up 5 bases and J gave up 4 bases, with 11 bases separating them. CDR1 is MNHEY and CDR2 is SVGEGT in the germline V gene. This CDR3 region has 13 residues. The CDR3 region is CASSRGYGETQYF. The CDR3 region has the DNA TGTGCCAGCAGTCGGGGCTATGGAGAGACCCAGTACTTC.

This clonotype was counted at least ten times. The rearrangement uses TRBV6-2 or TRBV6-3 and TRBJ2-7; no definite D call. Germline V gene data show CDR1 as MNHEY and CDR2 as SVGEGT. The germline V and J ends were trimmed by 0 bases and 0 bases, with 9 bases remaining between them. The CDR3 consists of 15 residues. In nucleotides, the CDR3 is TGTGCCAGCAGTTACTCTCGATTTACCTCCTACGAGCAGTACTTC. It is translated as CASSYSRFTSYEQYF.

This chain connects TRBV28 to TRBJ2-7; 7 positions match TRBD1. This CDR3 is 14 amino acids long. Germline V gene sequence: CDR1 MDHEN, CDR2 SYDVKM. J gave up 4 bases and V 5 bases, and 8 bases lay outside the gene matches. For the CDR3, the DNA is TGTGCCAGCAGTAAGCTGACAGGGAAATACGAGCAGTACTTC. Encoded protein: CASSKLTGKYEQYF.

The chain joins TRBV12-3 or TRBV12-4 to TRBJ2-7, with TRBD1 as a possible D gene (6 bases). The CDR3 runs to 14 residues. V lost 4 bases and J 3 bases, leaving 13 bases between the germline ends. In DNA form, the CDR3 reads TGTGCCAGCAGTTCTATTAAACAGGGCTACGAGCAGTACTTC. This codes for CASSSIKQGYEQYF.

This clonotype came up many times. The chain uses TRBV29-1 and TRBJ1-2; D remains unclear. Germline CDR1 SQVTM, CDR2 ANQGSEA. The CDR3 spans 13 residues. The V and J ends lost 4 bases and 7 bases respectively, with 16 bases between them. In nucleotides, the CDR3 is TGCAGCGTTGGGTTCGATTCGGCGGGTGGCTACACCTTC. Amino acid sequence: CSVGFDSAGGYTF.

This clonotype was detected once. The chain recombines TRBV6-1 with TRBJ1-1; D perhaps matches TRBD1 (6 bases). V lost 5 bases, J lost 1 base, and 11 bases lay in between. CDR3 length equals 14 residues. CDR1 is MNHNS and CDR2 is SASEGT in the germline V gene. The CDR3 DNA sequence: TGTGCCAGCAGTCAAGGACAGCCGAACACTGAAGCTTTCTTT. Translating gives CASSQGQPNTEAFF.

As concerns this clonotype: Germline and junction disagree at one end, which may indicate a read error. The chain couples TRBV11-3 to TRBJ1-1; 7 bases match TRBD1. Germline V lookup: CDR1 SGHNT, CDR2 YENEEA. This CDR3 comprises 14 residues. The CDR3 protein is CASSFGDRGTKAFF. CDR3 DNA sequence: TGTGCCAGCAGCTTTGGGGACAGAGGCACTAAAGCTTTCTTT.

The chain employs TRBV7-9 and TRBJ2-7; D could derive from TRBD1 or TRBD2 (5 bases each). The V and J ends lost 1 base and 0 bases respectively, with 10 bases between them. Germline V gene data show CDR1 as SEHNR and CDR2 as FQNEAQ (reference sequence). The CDR3 runs to 15 residues. CDR3 amino acids: CASSLVGGTSYEQYF. The DNA of the CDR3 is TGTGCCAGCAGCTTAGTTGGGGGAACCTCCTACGAGCAGTACTTC.

V gene TRBV4-1 combines with J gene TRBJ1-2; perhaps TRBD1 as D (5 bases). From germline, CDR1 is MGHRA and CDR2 YSYEKL. The CDR3 totals 16 residues. V was clipped by 4 bases and J by 4 bases, with 19 bases between them. CDR3 sequence: CASSPFGGRATYGYTF. The CDR3 bases are TGCGCCAGCAGCCCGTTTGGGGGACGGGCGACCTATGGCTACACCTTC.

Many counts were recorded for this clonotype. This chain connects TRBV12-3 or TRBV12-4 to TRBJ1-5; TRBD1 agrees at 7 bases. The CDR3 has 18 amino acids. The ends lost 5 bases at V and 2 bases at J; junction bases unmatched: 15. CDR3: CASSGTRGQTYRNQPQHF. As DNA, the CDR3 is TGTGCCAGCAGTGGGACCCGGGGACAGACTTACCGCAATCAGCCCCAGCATTTT.

In this sample, this clonotype turned up many times. The rearrangement uses TRBV12-3 or TRBV12-4 and TRBJ1-6, with D perhaps matching TRBD1 (6 bases). The V end was cut by 5 bases, the J end by 7 bases, with 18 bases between. CDR3 size: 16 residues. CDR3 region: CASSLEQGSGNSPLHF. Here the CDR3 DNA reads TGTGCCAGCAGTCTTGAACAGGGTTCGGGGAATTCACCCCTCCACTTT.

This clonotype was recorded many times. The chain employs TRBV7-9 and TRBJ1-6, with D uncertain. The CDR3 totals 14 residues. V lost 5 bases, J lost 6 bases, and 11 bases lay in between. Germline V gene sequence: CDR1 SEHNR, CDR2 FQNEAQ (reference sequence). The CDR3 is CASSRGVFNSPLHF. In DNA, the CDR3 is TGTGCCAGCAGCCGCGGGGTTTTTAATTCACCCCTCCACTTT.

V usage is TRBV5-6 and J usage is TRBJ2-5, with 8 positions matching TRBD1. Germline V gives CDR1 SGHDT, CDR2 YYEEEE. CDR3 size: 14 residues. The ends lost 6 bases at V and 7 bases at J; junction bases unmatched: 11. CDR3 region: CASTDGLDRGTQYF. CDR3 sequence (DNA): TGTGCCAGCACCGACGGACTCGACAGGGGGACCCAGTACTTC. The full variable domain, its missing parts supplied by reference TRBV5-6 and TRBJ2-5, is DAGVTQSPTHLIKTRGQQVTLRCSPKSGHDTVSWYQQALGQGPQFIFQYYEEEERQRGNFPDRFSGHQFPNYSSELNVNALLLGDSALYLCASTDGLDRGTQYFGPGTRLLVL.

In this sample, this clonotype turned up many times. This chain joins TRBV12-3 or TRBV12-4 and TRBJ2-5; D unclear. This CDR3 comprises 14 residues. Trimming pared 3 bases from V and 3 bases from J, leaving 11 bases between. In DNA form, the CDR3 reads TGTGCCAGCAGTTTCTGGCAGAAGGAAGAGACCCAGTACTTC. Protein sequence: CASSFWQKEETQYF.

This clonotype occurred many times. The V call is TRBV24-1, the J call TRBJ2-2; 7 nucleotides agree with TRBD1. There are 15 residues in the CDR3. Germline V lookup: CDR1 KGHDR, CDR2 SFDVKD. The ends lost 2 bases at V and 7 bases at J; junction bases unmatched: 6. The CDR3 is CATSDWTGDGGELFF. The CDR3 region has the DNA TGTGCCACCAGTGATTGGACAGGCGATGGCGGGGAGCTGTTTTTT.

This clonotype appeared many times. DNA of the CDR3: TGTGCCAGCAGTTTCTACGGGACAGGGAGCAACTATGGCTACACCTTC. Translation gives CASSFYGTGSNYGYTF. The chain combines TRBV27 with TRBJ1-2; 9 positions match TRBD1. Germline-derived CDR1 and CDR2 are MNHEY and SMNVEV (reference sequence). The V and J ends lost 3 bases and 2 bases, in that order; junction bases with no gene match: 7. The CDR3 is made up of 16 amino acids.

This clonotype came up many times. The chain carries TRBV9 and TRBJ2-2, with D perhaps given as TRBD1 or TRBD2 (5 bases each). Germline V gene sequence: CDR1 SGDLS, CDR2 YYNGEE. Trimming took off 0 bases at V and 9 bases at J, with 9 bases between the two ends. The CDR3 runs 13 residues. The CDR3 here is CASSVGPGRELFF. The CDR3 bases are TGTGCCAGCAGCGTAGGGCCGGGACGGGAGCTGTTTTTT.